This T cell receptor beta chain was found in a study of T cell repertoires in cytomegalovirus infection. TCRdb analysed the reads with MiXCR anew, one entry per CDR3 protein. The data contain about 100,000 distinct CDR3 sequences, 16% of them singletons. V was cut by 6 bases and J by 2 bases, with 14 bases left in between. This CDR3 has 14 amino acids. CDR1 and CDR2 from the germline V gene are KGHSH and LQKENI. The V and J genes are TRBV18 and TRBJ2-7; D possibly corresponds to TRBD2 (6 bases). The clonotype was recovered from a human donor in good health (CMV status not recorded). Some clones in this sample may be carry-over from other donors' samples. Sequenced sample: PBMCs. The CDR3 protein is CASSRGRGTYEQYF. The CDR3 nucleotides read TGTGCCAGCTCTCGCGGGCGGGGAACCTACGAGCAGTACTTC. Full variable domain (missing parts from reference TRBV18 and TRBJ2-7): NAGVMQNPRHLVRRRGQEARLRCSPMKGHSHVYWYRQLPEEGLKFMVYLQKENIIDESGMPKERFSAEFPKEGPSILRIQQVVRGDSAAYFCASSRGRGTYEQYFGPGTRLTVT.